This T cell receptor beta chain is drawn from a study of blood T cell repertoires in COVID-19. Study-wide context: Sites across the United States, Italy and Spain contributed samples from acute and convalescent COVID-19. In each case, the material was cDNA or gDNA derived from T cells, B-cell-depleted T cells, or PBMCs.

This clone showed up just a few times. Trimming took off 1 base at V and 7 bases at J, with 14 bases between the two ends. There are 15 residues in the CDR3. Germline V gene sequence: CDR1 MDHEN, CDR2 SYDVKM. Source study methods: Estimation of nucleated cell counts was performed using reference gene primer amplification. TCRdb's table, derived via immunoSEQ multiplex PCR, lists solely in-frame clones and lacks some. V and J calls and clone size are as listed in that table; D and trimming were resolved from the DNA. Altogether 90,000 or so clones are present, nearly 90% being singletons, with the ten largest covering approximately 5.2%.

The chain uses TRBV28 and TRBJ2-1, with D possibly being TRBD1 (5 bases). This sequence was found in an elderly woman with active COVID-19. The sample was peripheral blood. The CDR3, as DNA: TGTGCCAGCAGTTTATCAACCAGGGTGTCGAATGAGCAGTTCTTC. Protein sequence: CASSLSTRVSNEQFF.